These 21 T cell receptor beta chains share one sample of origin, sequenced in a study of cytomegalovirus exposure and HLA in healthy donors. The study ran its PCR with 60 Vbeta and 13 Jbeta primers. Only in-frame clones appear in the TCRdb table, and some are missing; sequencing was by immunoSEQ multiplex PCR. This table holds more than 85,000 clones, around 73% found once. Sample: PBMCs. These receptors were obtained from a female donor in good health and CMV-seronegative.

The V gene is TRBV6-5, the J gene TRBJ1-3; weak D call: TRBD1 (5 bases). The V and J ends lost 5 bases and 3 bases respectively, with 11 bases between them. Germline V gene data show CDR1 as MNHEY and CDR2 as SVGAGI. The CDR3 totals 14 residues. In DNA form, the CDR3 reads TGTGCCAGCAGTACCAAGACAGTTGGAAACACCATATATTTT. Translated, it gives CASSTKTVGNTIYF.

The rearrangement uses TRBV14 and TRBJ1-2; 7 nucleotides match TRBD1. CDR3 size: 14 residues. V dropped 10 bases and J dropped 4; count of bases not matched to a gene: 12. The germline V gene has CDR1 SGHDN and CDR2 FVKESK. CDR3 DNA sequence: TGTGCCACACGACGACAGGGAACCTTCTATGGCTACACCTTC. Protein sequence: CATRRQGTFYGYTF.

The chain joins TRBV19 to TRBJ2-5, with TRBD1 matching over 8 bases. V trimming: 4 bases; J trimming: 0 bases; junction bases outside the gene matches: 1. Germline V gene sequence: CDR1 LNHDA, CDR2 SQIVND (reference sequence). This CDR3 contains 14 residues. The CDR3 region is CASSKQGDQETQYF. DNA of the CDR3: TGTGCCAGTAGTAAACAGGGGGACCAAGAGACCCAGTACTTC.

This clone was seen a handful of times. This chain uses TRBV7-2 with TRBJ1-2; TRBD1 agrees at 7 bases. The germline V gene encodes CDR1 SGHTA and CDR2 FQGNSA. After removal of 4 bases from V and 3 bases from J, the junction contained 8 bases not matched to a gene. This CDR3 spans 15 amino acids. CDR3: CASSSTTGFDYGYTF. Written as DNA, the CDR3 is TGTGCCAGCAGCTCAACGACAGGGTTTGACTATGGCTACACCTTC.

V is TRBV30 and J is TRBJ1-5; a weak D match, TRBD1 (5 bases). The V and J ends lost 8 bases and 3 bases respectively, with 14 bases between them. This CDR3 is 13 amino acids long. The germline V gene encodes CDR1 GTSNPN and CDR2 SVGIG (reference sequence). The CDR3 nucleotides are TGTGCCGCAAATACAGGAAACAATCAGCCCCAGCATTTT. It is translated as CAANTGNNQPQHF.

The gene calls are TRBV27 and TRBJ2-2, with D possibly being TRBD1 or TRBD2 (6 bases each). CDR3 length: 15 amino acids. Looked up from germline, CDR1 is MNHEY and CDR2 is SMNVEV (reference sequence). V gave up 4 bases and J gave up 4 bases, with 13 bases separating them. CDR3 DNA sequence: TGTGCCAGCAGTTCATCGGGGGCCTTCACCGGGGAGCTGTTTTTT. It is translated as CASSSSGAFTGELFF.

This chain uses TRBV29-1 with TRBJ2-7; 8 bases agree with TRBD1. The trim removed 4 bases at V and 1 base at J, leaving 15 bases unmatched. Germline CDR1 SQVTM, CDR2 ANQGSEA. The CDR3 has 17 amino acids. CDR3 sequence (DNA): TGCAGCGTTGGCCCGAGGTACAGGGGACAGGAGTCCTACGAGCAGTACTTC. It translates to CSVGPRYRGQESYEQYF.

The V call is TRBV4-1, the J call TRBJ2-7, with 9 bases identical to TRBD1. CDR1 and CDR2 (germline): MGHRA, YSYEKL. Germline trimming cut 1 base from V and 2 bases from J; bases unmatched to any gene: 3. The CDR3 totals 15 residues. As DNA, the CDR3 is TGCGCCAGCAGCCAAGGGGGGACAGGGCCCTACGAGCAGTACTTC. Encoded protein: CASSQGGTGPYEQYF.

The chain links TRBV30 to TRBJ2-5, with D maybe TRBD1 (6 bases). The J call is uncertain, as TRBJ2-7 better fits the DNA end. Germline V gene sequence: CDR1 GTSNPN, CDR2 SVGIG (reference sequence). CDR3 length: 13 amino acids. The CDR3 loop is CAWSRGSTYEQYF. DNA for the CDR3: TGTGCCTGGAGCAGGGGCTCTACCTACGAGCAGTACTTC.

CDR3 sequence: CASSTRDSPEKLFF. CDR3 DNA sequence: TGTGCCAGCAGCACCCGGGACAGCCCTGAAAAACTGTTTTTT. This chain uses TRBV11-3 with TRBJ1-4; 7 nucleotides match TRBD1. CDR1 is SGHNT and CDR2 is YENEEA in the germline V gene. The CDR3 sequence is 14 residues long. J was trimmed by 7 bases and V by 5 bases; bases with no gene match: 7.

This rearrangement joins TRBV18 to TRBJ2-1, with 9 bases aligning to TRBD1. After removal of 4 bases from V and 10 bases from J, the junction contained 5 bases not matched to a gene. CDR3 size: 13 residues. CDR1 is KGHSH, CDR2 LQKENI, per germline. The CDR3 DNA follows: TGTGCCAGCTCACTCGGGACAGGGAGCGAGCAGTTCTTC. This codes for CASSLGTGSEQFF. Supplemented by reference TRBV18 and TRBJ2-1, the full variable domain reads NAGVMQNPRHLVRRRGQEARLRCSPMKGHSHVYWYRQLPEEGLKFMVYLQKENIIDESGMPKERFSAEFPKEGPSILRIQQVVRGDSAAYFCASSLGTGSEQFFGPGTRLTVL.

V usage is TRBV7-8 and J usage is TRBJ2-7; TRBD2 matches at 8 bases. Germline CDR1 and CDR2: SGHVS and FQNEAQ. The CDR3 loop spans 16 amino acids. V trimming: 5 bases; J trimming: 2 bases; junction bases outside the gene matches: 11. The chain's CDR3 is CASSPREAGAPYEQYF. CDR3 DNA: TGTGCCAGCAGCCCCAGGGAAGCGGGAGCTCCCTACGAGCAGTACTTC.

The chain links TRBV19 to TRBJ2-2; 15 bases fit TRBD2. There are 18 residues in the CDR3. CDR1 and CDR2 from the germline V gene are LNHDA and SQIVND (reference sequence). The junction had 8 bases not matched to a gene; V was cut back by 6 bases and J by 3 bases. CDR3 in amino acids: CASSRTSGRVKDTGELFF. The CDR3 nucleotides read TGTGCCAGTAGCCGGACTAGCGGGAGGGTAAAGGACACCGGGGAGCTGTTTTTT.

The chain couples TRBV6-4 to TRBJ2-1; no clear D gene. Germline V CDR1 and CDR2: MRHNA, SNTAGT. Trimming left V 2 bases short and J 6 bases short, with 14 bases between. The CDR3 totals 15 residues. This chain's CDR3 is CASSDAREPTNEQFF. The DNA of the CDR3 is TGTGCCAGCAGTGACGCGCGTGAGCCCACCAATGAGCAGTTCTTC.

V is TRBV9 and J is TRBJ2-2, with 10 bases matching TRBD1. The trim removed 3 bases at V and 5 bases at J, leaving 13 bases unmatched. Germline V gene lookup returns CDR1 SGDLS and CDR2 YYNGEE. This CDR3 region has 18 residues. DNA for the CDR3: TGTGCCAGCAGCGCGAAGACCTGGGGACAGGGGCGGACCGGGGAGCTGTTTTTT. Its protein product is CASSAKTWGQGRTGELFF.

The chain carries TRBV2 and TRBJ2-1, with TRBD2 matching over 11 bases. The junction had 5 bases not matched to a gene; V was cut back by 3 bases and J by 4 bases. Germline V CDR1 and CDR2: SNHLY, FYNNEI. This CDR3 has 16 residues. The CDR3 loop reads CASSDLASGRYNEQFF. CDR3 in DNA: TGTGCCAGCAGTGATTTGGCTAGCGGGAGGTACAATGAGCAGTTCTTC.

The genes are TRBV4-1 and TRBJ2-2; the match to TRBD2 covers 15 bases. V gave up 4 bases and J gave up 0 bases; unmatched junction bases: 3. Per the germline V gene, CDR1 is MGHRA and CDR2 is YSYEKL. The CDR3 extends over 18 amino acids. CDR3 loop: CASSPGLAGGPNTGELFF. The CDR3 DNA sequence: TGCGCCAGCAGCCCCGGACTAGCGGGGGGGCCGAACACCGGGGAGCTGTTTTTT.

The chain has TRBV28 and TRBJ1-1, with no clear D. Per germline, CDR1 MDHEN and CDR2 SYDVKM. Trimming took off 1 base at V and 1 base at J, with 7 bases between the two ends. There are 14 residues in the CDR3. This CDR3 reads CASSLLGRNTEAFF. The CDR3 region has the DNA TGTGCCAGCAGTTTATTGGGCAGGAACACTGAAGCTTTCTTT.

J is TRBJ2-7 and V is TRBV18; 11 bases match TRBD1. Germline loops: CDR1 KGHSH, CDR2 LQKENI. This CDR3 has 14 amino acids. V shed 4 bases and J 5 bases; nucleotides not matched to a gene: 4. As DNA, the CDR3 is TGTGCCAGCTCACGGGGACAGGGGGTCAACGAGCAGTACTTC. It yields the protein CASSRGQGVNEQYF.

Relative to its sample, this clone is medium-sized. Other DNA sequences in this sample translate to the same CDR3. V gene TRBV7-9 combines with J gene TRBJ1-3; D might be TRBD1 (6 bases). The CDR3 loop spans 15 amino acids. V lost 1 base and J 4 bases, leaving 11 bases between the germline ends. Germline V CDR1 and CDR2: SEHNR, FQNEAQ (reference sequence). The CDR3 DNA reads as TGTGCCAGCAGCTTAGAGCAGGGGCGCGGAAACACCATATATTTT. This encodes CASSLEQGRGNTIYF.

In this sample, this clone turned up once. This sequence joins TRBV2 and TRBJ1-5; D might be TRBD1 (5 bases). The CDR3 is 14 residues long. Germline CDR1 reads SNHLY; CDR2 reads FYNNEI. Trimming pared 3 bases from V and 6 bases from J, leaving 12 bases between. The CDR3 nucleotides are TGTGCCAGCAGTGACAGGGAAAACGGTCAGCCCCAGCATTTT. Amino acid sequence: CASSDRENGQPQHF.